A single sample is the source of the 17 T cell receptor beta chains below, sequenced in a study of human T cells and chemical hapten exposure. Each CDR3 protein is one row after TCRdb ran MiXCR on the RACE reads. The table records some 200,000 distinct CDR3 sequences, about 31% of them present only once. Time point: pre-sensitization, week 0. The sample's treatment: therapeutic diphenylcyclopropenone sensitization with weekly scalp DPC. The sequencing used whole blood, collected in connection with sensitization to the hapten diphenylcyclopropenone (DPC). Every receptor here comes from a woman aged 25 to 39 with alopecia areata. Some clones in this sample may be carry-over from other donors' samples.

The CDR3 sequence is CSAREVGALTDTQYF. CDR3 in DNA: TGCAGTGCTAGAGAGGTGGGAGCGTTAACAGATACGCAGTATTTT. The chain uses TRBV20-1 and TRBJ2-3; perhaps TRBD2 as D (5 bases). Looked up from germline, CDR1 is DFQATT and CDR2 is SNEGSKA (reference sequence). This CDR3 comprises 15 residues. The V end was cut by 0 bases, the J end by 3 bases, with 13 bases between.

This clonotype showed up just a few times. The gene calls are TRBV29-1 and TRBJ1-2, with no clear D. Germline lookup yields CDR1 SQVTM and CDR2 ANQGSEA. The CDR3 totals 14 residues. Trimming removed 0 bases at V and 4 bases at J, with 12 bases between. The CDR3 loop is CSVEEPPPFYGYTF. DNA for the CDR3: TGCAGCGTTGAAGAGCCTCCCCCCTTCTATGGCTACACCTTC.

This clonotype was recorded a few times. This sequence joins TRBV11-3 and TRBJ2-3; 8 bases fit TRBD2. CDR1 SGHNT and CDR2 YENEEA come from the germline V gene. V trimming: 7 bases; J trimming: 0 bases; junction bases outside the gene matches: 6. This CDR3 is 15 amino acids long. The CDR3 nucleotides read TGTGCCAGCACCGCCGGGACTAGAAGCACAGATACGCAGTATTTT. Translating it yields CASTAGTRSTDTQYF.

In this sample, this clonotype turned up a few times. The genes are TRBV9 and TRBJ2-7, with 9 bases identical to TRBD2. The CDR3 extends over 14 amino acids. Germline CDR1 and CDR2: SGDLS and YYNGEE. The ends lost 2 bases at V and 2 bases at J; junction bases unmatched: 2. In nucleotides, the CDR3 is TGTGCCAGCAGCGTCGGCGGGAGGGCCTACGAGCAGTACTTC. It specifies CASSVGGRAYEQYF.

This clonotype was seen only once. This chain uses TRBV5-5 with TRBJ2-7, with D perhaps matching TRBD2 (6 bases). Germline V gives CDR1 SGHKS, CDR2 YYEKEE (reference sequence). The CDR3 totals 15 residues. Trimming left V 1 base short and J 2 bases short, with 13 bases between. CDR3: CASSLRVGGPYEQYF. CDR3 DNA sequence: TGTGCCAGCAGCTTGAGGGTCGGGGGTCCCTACGAGCAGTACTTC.

This clonotype was observed a handful of times. The genes are TRBV6-2 or TRBV6-3 and TRBJ1-1, with a weak D call TRBD1 (6 bases). The V gene lost 5 bases and the J gene lost 1 base, with 14 bases spanning the gap. CDR3 length equals 15 residues. CDR1 and CDR2 (germline): MNHEY, SVGEGT. CDR3 bases: TGTGCCAGCAGTCACAGGGTTTTGGCGAACACTGAAGCTTTCTTT. The encoded protein is CASSHRVLANTEAFF.

The V call is TRBV5-1, the J call TRBJ2-7; 10 bases map to TRBD1. The V segment lost 9 bases and the J segment 3 bases; nucleotides outside the gene matches: 12. Germline V CDR1 and CDR2: SGHRS, YFSETQ. CDR3 length equals 15 residues. CDR3 amino acids: CATSATGQGLYEQYF. CDR3 sequence (DNA): TGCGCCACCTCAGCTACGGGACAGGGGCTCTACGAGCAGTACTTC.

This clonotype turned up a few times. The V and J genes are TRBV29-1 and TRBJ2-3; 7 positions match TRBD2. Germline V gives CDR1 SQVTM, CDR2 ANQGSEA. The length of the CDR3 is 14 residues. After removal of 1 base from V and 2 bases from J, the junction contained 3 bases not matched to a gene. The CDR3 nucleotides are TGCAGCGTTGAAGCTAGCGGAAACACAGATACGCAGTATTTT. Its protein is CSVEASGNTDTQYF.

The rearrangement joins TRBV28 to TRBJ1-1, with 7 bases identical to TRBD1. Germline V gene data show CDR1 as MDHEN and CDR2 as SYDVKM. CDR3 length: 14 residues. The V segment lost 8 bases and the J segment 1 base; nucleotides outside the gene matches: 7. This chain's CDR3 is CASGTGTENTEAFF. CDR3 nucleotide sequence: TGTGCCAGCGGGACCGGGACAGAGAACACTGAAGCTTTCTTT. Variable domain in full (rest from reference TRBV28 and TRBJ1-1): DVKVTQSSRYLVKRTGEKVFLECVQDMDHENMFWYRQDPGLGLRLIYFSYDVKMKEKGDIPEGYSVSREKKERFSLILESASTNQTSMYLCASGTGTENTEAFFGQGTRLTVV.

The chain joins TRBV12-3 or TRBV12-4 to TRBJ1-2, with D tentatively TRBD1 (5 bases). The CDR3 sequence is 15 residues long. Trimming removed 3 bases at V and 3 bases at J, with 14 bases between. The CDR3 DNA is TGTGCCAGCAGTTTGGGTGCAGGGATAGACTATGGCTACACCTTC. Protein: CASSLGAGIDYGYTF.

The chain joins TRBV28 to TRBJ2-7; 9 nucleotides align to TRBD1. The CDR3 sequence is 15 residues long. The germline V gene encodes CDR1 MDHEN and CDR2 SYDVKM. With 8 bases clipped from V and 2 bases from J, the junction kept 10 bases outside the gene matches. CDR3 protein: CASRGPGQGTYEQYF. Written as DNA, the CDR3 is TGTGCCAGCCGAGGCCCGGGACAGGGAACCTACGAGCAGTACTTC.

The chain employs TRBV7-3 and TRBJ2-2, with 8 bases fitting TRBD1. Germline V gene sequence: CDR1 SGHTA, CDR2 FQGTGA. J lost 5 bases, V lost 3 bases, and 8 bases had no gene match. This CDR3 spans 16 amino acids. CDR3: CASSLFTGGSTGELFF. Here the CDR3 DNA reads TGTGCCAGCAGCTTGTTCACAGGGGGAAGTACCGGGGAGCTGTTTTTT.

The chain uses TRBV3-2 and TRBJ1-1; the D call TRBD1 from the table was never checked on the DNA. TRBV3-2 is tagged as a pseudogene. The CDR3 loop spans 16 amino acids. The CDR3 region has the DNA TGTGCCAGCAGCCAAGATCAGGCGGGGGGCGCAACTGAAGCTTTCTTT. As protein: CASSQDQAGGATEAFF.

The V call is TRBV11-2, the J call TRBJ2-7, with D maybe TRBD2 (6 bases). Trimming removed 5 bases at V and 7 bases at J, with 15 bases between. The CDR3 runs to 13 residues. CDR1 SGHAT and CDR2 FQNNGV come from the germline V gene. CDR3 protein: CASSRPGLGEQYF. The CDR3, as DNA: TGTGCCAGCAGCCGACCGGGACTCGGAGAGCAGTACTTC.

V gene TRBV29-1 combines with J gene TRBJ2-1, with D perhaps TRBD2 (5 bases). The CDR3 extends over 13 amino acids. CDR1 is SQVTM and CDR2 is ANQGSEA in the germline V gene. V was shortened by 7 bases and J by 6 bases, with 16 bases between the two germline ends. Here the CDR3 reads CSGIWGDSNEQFF. The CDR3 DNA reads as TGCAGCGGGATTTGGGGAGATAGCAATGAGCAGTTCTTC.

V is TRBV28 and J is TRBJ2-7, with D maybe TRBD1 (6 bases). V shed 6 bases and J shed 6 bases, with 21 bases lying between them. Germline V gene sequence: CDR1 MDHEN, CDR2 SYDVKM. This CDR3 is 15 amino acids long. The CDR3, as DNA: TGTGCCAGCAGGGTTTCGACAGGACGGATGGCCGAGCAGTACTTC. This codes for CASRVSTGRMAEQYF.

This clonotype was seen a few times. V usage is TRBV28 and J usage is TRBJ1-6; 8 bases map to TRBD1. V shed 5 bases and J 9 bases; nucleotides not matched to a gene: 9. CDR1 MDHEN and CDR2 SYDVKM come from the germline V gene. The CDR3 consists of 15 residues. The CDR3 reads CASSTVRGPSSPLHF. The CDR3 coding sequence is TGTGCCAGCAGTACAGTCAGGGGGCCGAGTTCACCCCTCCACTTT.